These 3 T cell receptor beta chains were all obtained from the same sample, sequenced in a study of siplizumab effects on memory and regulatory T cells. Sequencing used immunoSEQ multiplex PCR; TCRdb keeps in-frame clones, though not all of them. Among tens of thousands of clones listed, 93% were seen once. Input material: CD8+ T cells sorted from blood. These receptors originate from a human donor in good health.

This clone was observed a single time. The V and J genes are TRBV2 and TRBJ2-3, with 7 bases fitting TRBD2. J lost 6 bases, V lost 4 bases, and 7 bases had no gene match. Germline CDR1 SNHLY, CDR2 FYNNEI. This CDR3 is 14 amino acids long. CDR3 nucleotide sequence: TGTGCCAGCAGTGCCGGGGGGAGCGGGGATACGCAGTATTTT. Residues: CASSAGGSGDTQYF.

This chain connects TRBV28 to TRBJ2-1; a weak D match, TRBD2 (6 bases). This CDR3 has 15 residues. CDR1 is MDHEN, CDR2 SYDVKM, per germline. The ends were cut back, 4 bases at V and 3 bases at J, with 13 bases in the middle. CDR3 region: CASSSRDSNYNEQFF. DNA for the CDR3: TGTGCCAGCAGTTCCCGGGACTCGAACTACAATGAGCAGTTCTTC.

This clone appeared once. This chain connects TRBV9 to TRBJ2-1, with D possibly called TRBD1 or TRBD2 (5 bases each). Germline CDR1 SGDLS, CDR2 YYNGEE. The CDR3 covers 16 residues. Trimming pared 0 bases from V and 1 base from J, leaving 11 bases between. This chain's CDR3 is CASSVGRGASYNEQFF. In DNA form, the CDR3 reads TGTGCCAGCAGCGTAGGACGGGGCGCTTCCTACAATGAGCAGTTCTTC.